This note documents a single T cell receptor beta chain sequence. The record has no base qualities; no much larger clone is one base away. This sample is part of a study of graft-versus-host responses after intestinal transplantation (TCRdb year 2021). In terms of the full investigation: The transplants that recipients got were multivisceral, liver-intestinal, or isolated intestinal. Anti-thymocyte globulin induction was given to all recipients, followed by maintenance tacrolimus and steroids for two to four years. Graft-versus-host and host-versus-graft alloreactive T cell clones were tracked in the graft, circulation and bone marrow after intestinal transplantation using bulk TCR-beta CDR3 sequencing. Alloreactive clones were identified by sequencing pre-transplant mixed lymphocyte reaction products and comparing them with unstimulated pre-transplant donor and recipient T cells. A cohort of fewer than 25 intestinal transplant recipients, including one retransplant, was enrolled, and a few patients lacking pretransplant specimens were excluded. Donor T cell macrochimerism was defined as a peak of at least 4% donor T cells among recipient peripheral blood mononuclear cells. Instead of going to the commercial service, samples from a few later patients were sequenced in-house on an Illumina MiSeq and processed with MiXCR.

Counted from cysteine to phenylalanine, this CDR3 has 17 amino acids. Only the CDR3 region is kept as DNA, spanning 51 bases read in frame from base 1. Clipping removes 6 bases from V and 6 bases from J, with 12 as the unmatched junction base count. From a lookup of the germline V gene, CDR1 and CDR2 are MNHNS and SASEGT. Library prep was done by the immunoSEQ multiplex PCR assay. For most patients, genomic DNA was isolated using the Qiagen DNeasy Blood and Tissue Kit and was shipped frozen to Adaptive Biotechnologies for TCR sequencing. High-throughput TCR-beta CDR3 sequencing of genomic DNA from most patients was performed by Adaptive Biotechnologies. The authors' analysis ran thus. Adaptive's ImmunoSEQ software was the source of the TCR sequencing data for roughly 19 patients, while a few other patients were processed with MiXCR and VDJtools. To correct CD4 versus CD8 sorting errors, sequences present in both subsets at a frequency ratio below 5:1 were removed. CDR3 nucleotide sequences shared between donor and recipient were removed because their origin could not be assigned. To count as alloreactive, a clone needed at least 2-fold expansion over unstimulated cells and a minimum CFSE-low frequency of 0.002% (template counts) or 0.001% (read counts). Clones detected in sequenced pre-transplant spleen, lymph node, or MLR CFSE-low populations of the donor or recipient were defined as mappable. The cumulative frequency of alloreactive clones was calculated as a percentage of all sequences, weighted by copy number. Here the immuneACCESS table is served through TCRdb, limited to in-frame sequences with V and J called. Missing clones are a known gap in these copies; in checked studies unresolved V genes cover under half, and the rest lacks a known reason. D and trimming were read from the DNA, whereas the V and J calls and clone size are those reported in that table. Recorded for this sample are some 9,500 clones; about 30% of them occurred a single time. The ten largest clones capture about 3% of the sample.

Findings and caveats that apply to the study as a whole: Peak levels of circulating GvH clones were associated with declines in HvG clones early after transplant. GvH clones turned up in recipient bone marrow, with some appearing earlier in ileal mucosa or blood, a pattern consistent with an intestinal mucosal origin. High GvH to HvG T cell clonal ratios were observed in the allografts of patients with donor T cell macrochimerism. The relatively low number and heterogeneity of intestinal transplant patients limited the conclusions.

Read against the paper, the sample's time point label means: cells obtained before transplantation from donor or recipient. In the mixed lymphocyte reactions, roughly 200,000 CFSE-labeled pre-transplant responders were plated with roughly 200,000 irradiated violet-dye-labeled stimulators and cultured for 6 days. After the mixed lymphocyte reaction, proliferating CD3+CD4+CFSE-low and CD3+CD8+CFSE-low responder cells were FACS-sorted on a BD Influx sorter. This clonotype was obtained from a human patient who was an organ donor for intestinal transplantation. The source was alloreactive CD8+ T cells from a mixed lymphocyte reaction culture, collected before transplantation. The sample's cell subset or site, from its label and the paper: CFSE-low proliferating T cells sorted from approximately 6-day pre-transplant mixed lymphocyte reaction (GvH or HvG direction). The chain is made from TRBV6-1 and TRBJ2-1, and TRBD2 matches 12 of the central bases. The CDR3 in this case is CASRETYLAGGPNEQFF. The bases are TGTGCCAGCAGAGAAACCTACCTAGCGGGAGGGCCCAATGAGCAGTTCTTC.